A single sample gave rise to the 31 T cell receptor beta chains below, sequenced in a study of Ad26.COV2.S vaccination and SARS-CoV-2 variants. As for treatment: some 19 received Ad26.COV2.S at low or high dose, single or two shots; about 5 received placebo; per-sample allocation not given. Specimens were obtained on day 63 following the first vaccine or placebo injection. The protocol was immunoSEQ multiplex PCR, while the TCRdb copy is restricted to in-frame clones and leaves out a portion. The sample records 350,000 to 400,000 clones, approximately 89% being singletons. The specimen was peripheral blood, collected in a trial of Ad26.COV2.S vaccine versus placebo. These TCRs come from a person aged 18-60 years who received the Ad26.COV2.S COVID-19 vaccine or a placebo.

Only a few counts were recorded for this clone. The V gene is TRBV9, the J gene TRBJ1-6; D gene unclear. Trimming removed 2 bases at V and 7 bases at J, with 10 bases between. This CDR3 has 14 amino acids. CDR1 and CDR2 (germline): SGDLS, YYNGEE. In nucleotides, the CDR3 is TGTGCCAGCAGCGTTACACAGAACAATTCACCCCTCCACTTT. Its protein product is CASSVTQNNSPLHF.

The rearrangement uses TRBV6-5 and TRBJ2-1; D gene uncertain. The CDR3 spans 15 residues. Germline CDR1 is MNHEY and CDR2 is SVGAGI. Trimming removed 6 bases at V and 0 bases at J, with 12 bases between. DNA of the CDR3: TGTGCCAGCAGCCAACTCCCCTTCTCCTACAATGAGCAGTTCTTC. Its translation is CASSQLPFSYNEQFF.

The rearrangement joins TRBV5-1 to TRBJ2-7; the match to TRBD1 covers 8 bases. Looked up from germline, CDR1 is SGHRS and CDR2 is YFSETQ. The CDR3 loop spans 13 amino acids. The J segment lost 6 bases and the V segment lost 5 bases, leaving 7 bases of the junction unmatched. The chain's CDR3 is CASSSGGRGEQYF. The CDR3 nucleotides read TGCGCCAGCAGTTCAGGGGGCCGTGGCGAGCAGTACTTC.

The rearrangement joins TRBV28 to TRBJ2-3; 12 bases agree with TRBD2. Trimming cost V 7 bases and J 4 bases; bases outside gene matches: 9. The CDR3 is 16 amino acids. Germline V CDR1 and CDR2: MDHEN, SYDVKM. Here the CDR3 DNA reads TGTGCCAGCACAAATCTGACTAGCGGGAGACCAGATACGCAGTATTTT. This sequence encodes CASTNLTSGRPDTQYF.

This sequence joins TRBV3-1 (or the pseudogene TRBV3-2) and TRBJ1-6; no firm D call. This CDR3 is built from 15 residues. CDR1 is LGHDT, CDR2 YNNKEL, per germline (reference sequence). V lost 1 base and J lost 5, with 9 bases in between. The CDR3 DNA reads TGTGCCAGCAGCCAAGGAGGCGCCGATAATTCACCCCTCCACTTT. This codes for CASSQGGADNSPLHF.

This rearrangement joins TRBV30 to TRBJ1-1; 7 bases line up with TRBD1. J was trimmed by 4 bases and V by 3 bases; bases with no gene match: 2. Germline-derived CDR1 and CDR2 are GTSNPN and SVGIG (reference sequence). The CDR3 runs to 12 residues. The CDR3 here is CAWRTGTTEAFF. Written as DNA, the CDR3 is TGTGCCTGGAGGACAGGGACCACTGAAGCTTTCTTT.

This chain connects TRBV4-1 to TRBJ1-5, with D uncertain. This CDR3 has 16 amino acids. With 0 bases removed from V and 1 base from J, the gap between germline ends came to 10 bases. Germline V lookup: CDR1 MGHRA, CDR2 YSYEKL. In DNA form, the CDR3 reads TGCGCCAGCAGCCAAGATAAGTGGGGAAGCAATCAGCCCCAGCATTTT. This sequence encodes CASSQDKWGSNQPQHF.

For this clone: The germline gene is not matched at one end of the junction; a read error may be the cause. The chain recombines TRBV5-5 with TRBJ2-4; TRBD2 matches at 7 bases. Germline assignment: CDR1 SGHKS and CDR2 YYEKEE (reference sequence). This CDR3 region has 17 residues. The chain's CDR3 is CASRLGRGSLGKNIQYF. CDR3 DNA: TGTGCCAGCAGGTTGGGACGCGGGAGTCTTGGCAAAAACATTCAGTACTTC.

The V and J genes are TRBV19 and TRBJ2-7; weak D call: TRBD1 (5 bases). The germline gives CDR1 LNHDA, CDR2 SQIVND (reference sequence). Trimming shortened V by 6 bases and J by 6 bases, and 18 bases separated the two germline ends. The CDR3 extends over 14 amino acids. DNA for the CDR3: TGTGCCAGTAGCTGGGGCTCTGGGTTGCGCGAGCAGTACTTC. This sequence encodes CASSWGSGLREQYF. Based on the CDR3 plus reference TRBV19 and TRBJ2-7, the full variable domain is DGGITQSPKYLFRKEGQNVTLSCEQNLNHDAMYWYRQDPGQGLRLIYYSQIVNDFQKGDIAEGYSVSREKKESFPLTVTSAQKNPTAFYLCASSWGSGLREQYFGPGTRLTVT.

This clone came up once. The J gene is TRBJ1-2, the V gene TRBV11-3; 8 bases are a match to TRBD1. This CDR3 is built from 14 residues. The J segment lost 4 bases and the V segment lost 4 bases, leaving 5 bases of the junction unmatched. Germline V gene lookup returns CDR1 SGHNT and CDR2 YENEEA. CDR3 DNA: TGTGCCAGCAGCTCGAGGACAGGGCTCTATGGCTACACCTTC. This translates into CASSSRTGLYGYTF.

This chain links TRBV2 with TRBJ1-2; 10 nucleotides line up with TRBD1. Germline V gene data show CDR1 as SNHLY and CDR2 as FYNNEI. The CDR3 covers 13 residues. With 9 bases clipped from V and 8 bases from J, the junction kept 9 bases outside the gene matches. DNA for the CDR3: TGTGCCAGTACCGGGACAGGGGTAGGCGGCTACACCTTC. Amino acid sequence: CASTGTGVGGYTF.

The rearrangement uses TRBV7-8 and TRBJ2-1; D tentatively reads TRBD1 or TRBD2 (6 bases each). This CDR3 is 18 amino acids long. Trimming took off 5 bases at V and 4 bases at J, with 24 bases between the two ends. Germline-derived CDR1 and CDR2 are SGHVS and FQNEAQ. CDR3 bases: TGTGCCAGCAGCAGGGGGGTCCGGAGGGGAGGAAGATACAATGAGCAGTTCTTC. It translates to CASSRGVRRGGRYNEQFF.

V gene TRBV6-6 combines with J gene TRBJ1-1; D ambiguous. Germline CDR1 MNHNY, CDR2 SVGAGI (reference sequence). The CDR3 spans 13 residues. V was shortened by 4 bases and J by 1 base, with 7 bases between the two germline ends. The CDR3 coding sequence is TGTGCCAGCAGTTTACCGGGGAACACTGAAGCTTTCTTT. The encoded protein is CASSLPGNTEAFF.

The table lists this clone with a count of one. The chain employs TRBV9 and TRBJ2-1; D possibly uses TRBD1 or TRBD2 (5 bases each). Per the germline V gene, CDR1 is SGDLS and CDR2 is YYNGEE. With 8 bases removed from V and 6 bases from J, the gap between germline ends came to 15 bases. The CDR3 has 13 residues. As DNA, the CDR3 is TGTGCCAGTGCCCCCGGGGACGGCAATGAGCAGTTCTTC. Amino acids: CASAPGDGNEQFF.

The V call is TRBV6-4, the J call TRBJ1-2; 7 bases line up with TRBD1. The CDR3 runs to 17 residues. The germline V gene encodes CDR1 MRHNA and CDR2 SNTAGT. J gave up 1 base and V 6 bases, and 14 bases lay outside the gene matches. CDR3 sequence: CASRGPLGTEVNYGYTF. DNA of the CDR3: TGTGCCAGCAGGGGCCCCCTTGGGACAGAAGTTAACTATGGCTACACCTTC.

CDR3 residues: CASSYPLGAANTGELFF. DNA for the CDR3: TGTGCCAGCAGTTACCCGCTTGGGGCGGCGAACACCGGGGAGCTGTTTTTT. This rearrangement joins TRBV6-2 or TRBV6-3 to TRBJ2-2; D might be TRBD1 (5 bases). CDR1 is MNHEY and CDR2 is SVGEGT in the germline V gene. Trimming pared 2 bases from V and 0 bases from J, leaving 13 bases between. CDR3 length: 17 amino acids.

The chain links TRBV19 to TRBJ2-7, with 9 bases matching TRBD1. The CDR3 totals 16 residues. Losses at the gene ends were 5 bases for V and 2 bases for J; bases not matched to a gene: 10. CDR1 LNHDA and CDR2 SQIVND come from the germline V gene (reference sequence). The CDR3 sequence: CASSAYRGRGTYEQYF. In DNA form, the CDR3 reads TGTGCCAGTAGTGCATACAGGGGGCGGGGCACCTACGAGCAGTACTTC.

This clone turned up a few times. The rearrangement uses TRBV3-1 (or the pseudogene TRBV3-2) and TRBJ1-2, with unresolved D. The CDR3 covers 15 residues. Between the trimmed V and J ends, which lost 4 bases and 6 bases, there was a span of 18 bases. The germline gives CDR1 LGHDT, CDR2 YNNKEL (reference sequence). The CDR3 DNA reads TGTGCCAGCAGCCCCCGATGGGCCCGTCAAGATGGCTACACCTTC. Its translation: CASSPRWARQDGYTF.

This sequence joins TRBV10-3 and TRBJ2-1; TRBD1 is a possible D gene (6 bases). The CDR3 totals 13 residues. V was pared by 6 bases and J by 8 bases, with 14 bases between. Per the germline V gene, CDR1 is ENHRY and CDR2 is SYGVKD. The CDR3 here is CAIRGDISDEQFF. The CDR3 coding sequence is TGTGCCATCAGGGGGGACATCTCTGATGAGCAGTTCTTC.

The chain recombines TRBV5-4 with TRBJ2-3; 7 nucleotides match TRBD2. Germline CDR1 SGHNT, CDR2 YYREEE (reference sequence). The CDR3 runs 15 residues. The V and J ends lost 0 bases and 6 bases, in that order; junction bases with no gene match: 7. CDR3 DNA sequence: TGTGCCAGCAGCTTGGAGGGAGGGCTTTTTGATACGCAGTATTTT. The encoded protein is CASSLEGGLFDTQYF.

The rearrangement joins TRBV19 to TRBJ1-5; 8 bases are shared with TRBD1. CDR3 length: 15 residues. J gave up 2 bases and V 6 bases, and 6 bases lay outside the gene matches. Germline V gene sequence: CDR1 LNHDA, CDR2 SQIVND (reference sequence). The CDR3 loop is CASRTMGQGNQPQHF. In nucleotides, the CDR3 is TGTGCCAGTAGGACCATGGGACAGGGCAATCAGCCCCAGCATTTT.

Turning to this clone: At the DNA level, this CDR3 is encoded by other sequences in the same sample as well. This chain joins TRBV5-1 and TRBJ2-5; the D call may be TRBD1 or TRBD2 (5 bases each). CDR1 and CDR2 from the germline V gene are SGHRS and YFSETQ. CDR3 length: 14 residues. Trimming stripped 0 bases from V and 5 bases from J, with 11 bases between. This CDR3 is CASSLDPGRETQYF. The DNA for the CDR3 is TGCGCCAGCAGCTTGGATCCGGGGCGGGAGACCCAGTACTTC.

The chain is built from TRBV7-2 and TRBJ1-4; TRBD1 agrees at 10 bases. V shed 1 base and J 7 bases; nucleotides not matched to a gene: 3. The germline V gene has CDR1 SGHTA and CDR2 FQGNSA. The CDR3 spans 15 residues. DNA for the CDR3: TGTGCCAGCAGCTTAGTCGGGACAGGGGCTGAAAAACTGTTTTTT. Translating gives CASSLVGTGAEKLFF.

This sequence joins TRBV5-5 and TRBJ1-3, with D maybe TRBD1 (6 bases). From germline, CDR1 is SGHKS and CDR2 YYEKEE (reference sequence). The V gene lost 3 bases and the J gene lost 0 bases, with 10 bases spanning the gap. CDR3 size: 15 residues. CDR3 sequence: CASSWDTSSGNTIYF. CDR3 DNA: TGTGCCAGCAGCTGGGACACGAGCTCTGGAAACACCATATATTTT.

The DNA of the CDR3 is TGTGCCAGCAGTTTCAGATTTGCATACAATGAGCAGTTCTTC. This gives the protein CASSFRFAYNEQFF. The V call is TRBV6-5, the J call TRBJ2-1, with D hard to call. Deletions cut 4 bases from V and 4 bases from J, with 11 bases between. The CDR3 consists of 14 residues. Germline V gene lookup returns CDR1 MNHEY and CDR2 SVGAGI.

The CDR3 loop reads CASSQEWRVAGTDTGELFF. The DNA of the CDR3 is TGTGCCAGCAGCCAAGAATGGCGTGTAGCGGGAACAGACACCGGGGAGCTGTTTTTT. This chain uses TRBV3-1 (or the pseudogene TRBV3-2) with TRBJ2-2; the match to TRBD2 covers 8 bases. This CDR3 contains 19 residues. CDR1 is LGHDT and CDR2 is YNNKEL in the germline V gene (reference sequence). The trim removed 0 bases at V and 3 bases at J, leaving 12 bases unmatched.

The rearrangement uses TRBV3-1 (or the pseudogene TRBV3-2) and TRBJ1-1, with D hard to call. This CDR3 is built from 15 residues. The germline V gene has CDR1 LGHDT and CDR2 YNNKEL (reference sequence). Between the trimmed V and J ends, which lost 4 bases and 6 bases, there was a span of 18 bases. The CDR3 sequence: CASSPRRRYLSEAFF. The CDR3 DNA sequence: TGTGCCAGCAGCCCCCGCAGGCGCTACCTTTCTGAAGCTTTCTTT.

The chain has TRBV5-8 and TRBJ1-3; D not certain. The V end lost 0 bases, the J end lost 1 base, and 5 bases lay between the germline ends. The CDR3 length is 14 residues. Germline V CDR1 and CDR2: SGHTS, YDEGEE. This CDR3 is CASSLGGSGNTIYF. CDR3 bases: TGTGCCAGCAGCTTGGGGGGTTCTGGAAACACCATATATTTT.

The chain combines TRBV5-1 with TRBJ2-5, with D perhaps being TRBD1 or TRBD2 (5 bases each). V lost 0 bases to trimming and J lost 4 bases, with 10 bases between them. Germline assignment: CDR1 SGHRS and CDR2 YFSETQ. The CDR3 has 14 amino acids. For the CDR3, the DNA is TGCGCCAGCAGCTTGGATGGGGGAAGAGAGACCCAGTACTTC. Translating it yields CASSLDGGRETQYF.

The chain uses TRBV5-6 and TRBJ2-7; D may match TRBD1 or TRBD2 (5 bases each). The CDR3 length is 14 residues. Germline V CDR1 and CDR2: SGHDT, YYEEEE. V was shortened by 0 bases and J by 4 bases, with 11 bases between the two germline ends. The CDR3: CASSLAGPIYEQYF. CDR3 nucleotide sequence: TGTGCCAGCAGCTTGGCGGGACCGATATACGAGCAGTACTTC.

For the CDR3, the DNA is TGTGCCAGCAGCTTGGGCCCGGAGACAGGGGATCAGCCCCAGCATTTT. Its protein is CASSLGPETGDQPQHF. The chain uses TRBV5-6 and TRBJ1-5, with 8 bases aligning to TRBD1. The CDR3 length is 16 residues. J lost 5 bases, V lost 0 bases, and 7 bases had no gene match. The germline CDR1 and CDR2 sequences are SGHDT and YYEEEE.